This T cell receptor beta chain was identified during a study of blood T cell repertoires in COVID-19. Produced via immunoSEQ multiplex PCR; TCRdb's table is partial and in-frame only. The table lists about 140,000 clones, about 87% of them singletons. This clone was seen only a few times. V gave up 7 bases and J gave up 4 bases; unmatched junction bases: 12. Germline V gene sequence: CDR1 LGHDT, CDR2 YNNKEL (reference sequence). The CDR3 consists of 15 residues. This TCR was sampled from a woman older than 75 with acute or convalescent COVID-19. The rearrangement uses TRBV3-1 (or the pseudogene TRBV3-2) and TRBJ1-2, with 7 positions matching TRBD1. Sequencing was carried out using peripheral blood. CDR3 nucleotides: TGTGCCAGCACCCAGGGGGGCGGGGGTCCCTATGGCTACACCTTC. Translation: CASTQGGGGPYGYTF.